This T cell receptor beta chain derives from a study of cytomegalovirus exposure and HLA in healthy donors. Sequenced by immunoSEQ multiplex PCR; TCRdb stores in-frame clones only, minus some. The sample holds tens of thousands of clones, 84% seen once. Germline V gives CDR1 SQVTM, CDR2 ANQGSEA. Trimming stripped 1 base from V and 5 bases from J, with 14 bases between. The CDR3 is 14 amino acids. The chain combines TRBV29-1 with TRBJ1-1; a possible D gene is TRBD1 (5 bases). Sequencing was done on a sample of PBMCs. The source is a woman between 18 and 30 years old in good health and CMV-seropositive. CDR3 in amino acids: CSVEGRQGSTEAFF. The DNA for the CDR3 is TGCAGCGTTGAAGGAAGGCAGGGAAGTACTGAAGCTTTCTTT. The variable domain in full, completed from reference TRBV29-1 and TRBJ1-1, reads SAVISQKPSRDICQRGTSLTIQCQVDSQVTMMFWYRQQPGQSLTLIATANQGSEATYESGFVIDKFPISRPNLTFSTLTVSNMSPEDSSIYLCSVEGRQGSTEAFFGQGTRLTVV.